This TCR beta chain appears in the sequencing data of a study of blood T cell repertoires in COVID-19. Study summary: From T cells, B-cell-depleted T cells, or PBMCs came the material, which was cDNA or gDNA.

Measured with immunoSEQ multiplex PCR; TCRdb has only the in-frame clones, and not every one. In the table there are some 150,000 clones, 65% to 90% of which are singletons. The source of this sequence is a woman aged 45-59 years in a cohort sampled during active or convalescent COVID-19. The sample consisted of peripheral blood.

In DNA form, the CDR3 reads TGTGCCAGTACCCTACGGACAGGGAGCCGGGATACGCAGTATTTT. Protein product: CASTLRTGSRDTQYF. V gene TRBV19 combines with J gene TRBJ2-3; 8 bases align to TRBD1. This CDR3 is built from 15 residues. Germline V gene sequence: CDR1 LNHDA, CDR2 SQIVND (reference sequence). Germline trimming cut 7 bases from V and 6 bases from J; bases unmatched to any gene: 12.